This is a list of T cell receptor beta chains from one sample in a study of blood T cell repertoires in COVID-19. The protocol was immunoSEQ multiplex PCR, while the TCRdb copy is restricted to in-frame clones and leaves out a portion. The sample has over 130,000 clones, approximately 88% seen once; the top ten hold more than 2%. Sequencing used peripheral blood. These receptors originate from a man in his 70s with acute or convalescent COVID-19. The conserved cysteine and the conserved F or W are not part of the CDR3 here.

TRBV9	14	TRBJ2-1	ASSVVGTGPYNEQF
TRBV7-9	13	TRBJ1-6	ASSFEAPQAAPLH
TRBV4-1	16	TRBJ1-1	ASSQEGGQGQRNTEAF
TRBV10-2	13	TRBJ2-3	ASTVAGGYLDTQY
TRBV19	15	TRBJ1-5	ASSASDRARGYQPQH
TRBV10-3	11	TRBJ1-2	AISEPSGGGYT
TRBV5-4	16	TRBJ1-5	ASSVLRCHRGSNQPQH
TRBV7-9	13	TRBJ1-2	ATPGQGRTNYGYT
TRBV15	14	TRBJ2-2	ATSGGAQRWAGELF
TRBV5-1	12	TRBJ1-1	ASSLAQGAAEAF
TRBV12-3/TRBV12-4	11	TRBJ1-5	ASSFRGNQPQH
TRBV28	12	TRBJ1-2	ASRTTGVKYGYT
TRBV2	9	TRBJ2-5	ARQGQETQY
TRBV4-2	13	TRBJ1-2	ASSQAPQGIYGYT
TRBV28	13	TRBJ2-7	ASSLSAGGSYEQY
TRBV21-1	14	TRBJ2-7	ASSKARTGGRNEQY
TRBV2	13	TRBJ1-5	ASIEGRGRNQPQH
TRBV5-1	14	TRBJ2-7	ASSPSGTRGIGEQY
TRBV28	17	TRBJ2-1	ASSKTGLTGRGFGGEQF
TRBV30	15	TRBJ2-7	AWNLGTSGMNSYEQY
TRBV5-1	12	TRBJ2-7	ASSDSPPSYEQY
TRBV6-6	11	TRBJ2-1	ASSPRGVDEQF
TRBV28	13	TRBJ1-5	ASERSGGRNQPQH
TRBV9	14	TRBJ2-3	ASSGILAGGRDTQY
TRBV19	12	TRBJ2-2	ASSIARGTGELF
TRBV3-1/TRBV3-2	12	TRBJ2-2	ASSYSGNTGELF
TRBV5-6	13	TRBJ2-1	ASSPLDSPYNEQF
TRBV28	11	TRBJ2-7	ASRGGSWDEQY
TRBV7-2	15	TRBJ2-7	ASSPSRHLAGGHEQY
TRBV19	15	TRBJ2-7	ASSLSPVGQGADEQY
TRBV14	13	TRBJ1-2	ASSQDQGSGYGYT
TRBV10-3	10	TRBJ2-7	AISTGDYEQY
TRBV7-6	14	TRBJ2-1	ASSVRGTGSYNEQF
TRBV7-8	13	TRBJ2-7	ASSPRRDSSYEQY
TRBV7-8	12	TRBJ2-3	ASSFFRDTDTQY
TRBV18	14	TRBJ1-5	ASSAGQSSSNQPQH
TRBV7-9	11	TRBJ1-2	ASSFPPGEGYT
TRBV18	14	TRBJ2-3	ASSPELAGSTDTQY
TRBV9	14	TRBJ2-2	ASSVGGSGNTGELF
TRBV7-6	13	TRBJ2-2	ASSLQAGGTGELF
TRBV2	11	TRBJ2-5	ATLQGRQETQY
TRBV20-1	11	TRBJ2-5	SASGVAEETQY
TRBV28	13	TRBJ2-1	ASSFATSGSNEQF
TRBV5-1	12	TRBJ2-1	ASSLASGGHEQF
TRBV6-5	11	TRBJ2-1	ASTRTAHNEQF
TRBV10-2	11	TRBJ1-5	ASSGTGTQPQH
TRBV19	13	TRBJ1-4	ASSRTGDQGEKLF
TRBV9	17	TRBJ2-4	ASSAAPTSGGAVGNIQY
TRBV2	12	TRBJ1-2	ASSGLGALRGYT
TRBV7-9	11	TRBJ1-2	ASSLATGGGYT
TRBV10-3	13	TRBJ2-3	AICRDGTSTDTQY
TRBV6-5	12	TRBJ2-1	ASSYRGGGNEQF
TRBV23-1	15	TRBJ2-1	ASSLFDRGHSYNEQF
TRBV10-2	12	TRBJ1-2	ASSESRSDPGYT
TRBV28	15	TRBJ2-3	ASSYQTPSLSTDTQY